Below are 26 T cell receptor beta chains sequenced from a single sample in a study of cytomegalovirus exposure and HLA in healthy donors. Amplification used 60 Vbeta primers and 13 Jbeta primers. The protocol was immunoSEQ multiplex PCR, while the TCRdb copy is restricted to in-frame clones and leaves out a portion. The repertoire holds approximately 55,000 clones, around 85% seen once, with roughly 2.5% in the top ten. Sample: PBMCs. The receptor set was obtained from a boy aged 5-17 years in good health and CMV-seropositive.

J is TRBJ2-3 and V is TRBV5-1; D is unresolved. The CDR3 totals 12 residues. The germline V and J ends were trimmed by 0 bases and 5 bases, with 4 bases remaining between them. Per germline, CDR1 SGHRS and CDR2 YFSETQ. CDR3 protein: CASSLGGDTQYF. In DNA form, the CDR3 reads TGCGCCAGCAGCTTGGGCGGAGATACGCAGTATTTT.

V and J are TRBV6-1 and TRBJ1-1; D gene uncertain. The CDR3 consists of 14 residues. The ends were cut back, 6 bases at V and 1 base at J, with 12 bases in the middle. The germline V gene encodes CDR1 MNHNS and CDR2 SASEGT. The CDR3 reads CASSLVGGNTEAFF. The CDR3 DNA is TGTGCCAGCAGCCTAGTTGGAGGGAACACTGAAGCTTTCTTT.

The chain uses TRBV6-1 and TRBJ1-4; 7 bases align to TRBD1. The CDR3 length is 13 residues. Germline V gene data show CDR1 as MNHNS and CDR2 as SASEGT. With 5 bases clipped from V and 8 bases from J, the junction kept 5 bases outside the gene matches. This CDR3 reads CASSQGDGEKLFF. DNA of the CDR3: TGTGCCAGCAGTCAGGGGGACGGGGAAAAACTGTTTTTT.

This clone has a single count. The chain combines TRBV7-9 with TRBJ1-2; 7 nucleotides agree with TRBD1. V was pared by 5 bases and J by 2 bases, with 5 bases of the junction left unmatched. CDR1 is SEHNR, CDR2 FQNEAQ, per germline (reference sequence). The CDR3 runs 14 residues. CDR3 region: CASSTRQGNYGYTF. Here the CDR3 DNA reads TGTGCCAGCAGCACCCGACAGGGAAACTATGGCTACACCTTC.

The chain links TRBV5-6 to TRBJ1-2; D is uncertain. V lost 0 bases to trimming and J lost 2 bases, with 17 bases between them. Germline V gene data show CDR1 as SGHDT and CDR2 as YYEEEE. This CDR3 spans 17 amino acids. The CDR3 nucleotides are TGTGCCAGCAGCTTGGATAGGAGGTGGCCTACAAACTATGGCTACACCTTC. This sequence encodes CASSLDRRWPTNYGYTF.

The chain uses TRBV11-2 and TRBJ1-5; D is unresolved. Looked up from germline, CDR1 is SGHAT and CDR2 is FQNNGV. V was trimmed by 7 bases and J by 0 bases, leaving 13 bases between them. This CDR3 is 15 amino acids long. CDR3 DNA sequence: TGTGCCAGCACCCTGGGCCGCTATAGCAATCAGCCCCAGCATTTT. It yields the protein CASTLGRYSNQPQHF.

The CDR3 DNA is TGTGCCAGCAGTTACGAGGGGGAACCCCTCCACTTT. Translating it yields CASSYEGEPLHF. The chain carries TRBV6-6 and TRBJ1-6; weak D call: TRBD1 (6 bases). The CDR3 contains 12 residues. Germline CDR1 reads MNHNY; CDR2 reads SVGAGI (reference sequence). V shed 2 bases and J shed 12 bases, with 8 bases lying between them.

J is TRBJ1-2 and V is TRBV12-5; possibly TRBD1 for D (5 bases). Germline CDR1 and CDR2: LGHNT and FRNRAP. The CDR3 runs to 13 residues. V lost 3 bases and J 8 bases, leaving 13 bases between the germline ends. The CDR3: CASGFGVGLGYTF. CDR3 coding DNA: TGTGCTAGTGGTTTTGGCGTGGGGCTCGGCTACACCTTC. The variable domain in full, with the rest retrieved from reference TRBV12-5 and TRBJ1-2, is DARVTQTPRHKVTEMGQEVTMRCQPILGHNTVFWYRQTMMQGLELLAYFRNRAPLDDSGMPKDRFSAEMPDATLATLKIQPSEPRDSAVYFCASGFGVGLGYTFGSGTRLTVV.

This CDR3 reads CASSVARWNTGELFF. Written as DNA, the CDR3 is TGTGCCAGCAGTGTAGCCAGGTGGAACACCGGGGAGCTGTTTTTT. The chain couples TRBV2 to TRBJ2-2; unclear D gene. V gave up 4 bases and J gave up 1 base, with 10 bases separating them. The CDR3 is 15 amino acids. In germline, CDR1 is SNHLY, CDR2 FYNNEI.

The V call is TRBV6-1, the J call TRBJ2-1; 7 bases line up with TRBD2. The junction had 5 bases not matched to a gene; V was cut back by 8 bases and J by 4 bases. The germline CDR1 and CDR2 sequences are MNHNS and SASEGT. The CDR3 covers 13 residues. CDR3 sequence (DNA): TGTGCCAGCCGGCGGGGGTTTTACAATGAGCAGTTCTTC. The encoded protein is CASRRGFYNEQFF.

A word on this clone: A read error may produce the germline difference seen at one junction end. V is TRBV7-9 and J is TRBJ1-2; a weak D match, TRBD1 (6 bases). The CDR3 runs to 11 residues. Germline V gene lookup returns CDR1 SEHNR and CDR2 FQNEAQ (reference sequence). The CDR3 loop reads CSSSWTDGYTF. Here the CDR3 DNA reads TGTTCCAGCAGCTGGACAGATGGCTACACCTTC.

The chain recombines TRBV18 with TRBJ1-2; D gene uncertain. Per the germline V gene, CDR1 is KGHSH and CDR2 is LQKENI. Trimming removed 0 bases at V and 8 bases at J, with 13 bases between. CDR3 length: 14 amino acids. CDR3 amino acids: CASSPPLPRGGYTF. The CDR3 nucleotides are TGTGCCAGCTCACCACCCCTCCCAAGAGGGGGCTACACCTTC.

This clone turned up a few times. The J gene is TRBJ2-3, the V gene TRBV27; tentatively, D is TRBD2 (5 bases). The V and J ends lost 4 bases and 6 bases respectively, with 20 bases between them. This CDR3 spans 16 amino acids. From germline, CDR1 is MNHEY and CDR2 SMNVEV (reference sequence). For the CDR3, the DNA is TGTGCCAGCAGTTCCTTAGGAACAGAGGGCAAGGATACGCAGTATTTT. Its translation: CASSSLGTEGKDTQYF.

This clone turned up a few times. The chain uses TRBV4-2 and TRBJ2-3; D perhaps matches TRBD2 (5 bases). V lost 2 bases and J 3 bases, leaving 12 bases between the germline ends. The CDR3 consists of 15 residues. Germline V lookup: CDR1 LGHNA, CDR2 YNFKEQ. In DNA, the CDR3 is TGTGCCAGCAGCCAATTAACGGGGATTACAGATACGCAGTATTTT. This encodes CASSQLTGITDTQYF.

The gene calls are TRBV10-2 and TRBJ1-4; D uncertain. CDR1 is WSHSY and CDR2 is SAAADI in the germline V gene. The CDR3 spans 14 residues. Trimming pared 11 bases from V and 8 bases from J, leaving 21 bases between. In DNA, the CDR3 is TGCGCCGCAGGTGTCTTGGCCCCGATAGAAAAACTGTTTTTT. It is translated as CAAGVLAPIEKLFF.

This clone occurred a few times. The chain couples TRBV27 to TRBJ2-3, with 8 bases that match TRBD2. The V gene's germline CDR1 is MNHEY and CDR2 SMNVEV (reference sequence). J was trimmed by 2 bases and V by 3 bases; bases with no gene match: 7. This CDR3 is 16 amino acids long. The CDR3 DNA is TGTGCCAGCAGTTTGGGTAGCGGGGTTAACACAGATACGCAGTATTTT. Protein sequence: CASSLGSGVNTDTQYF.

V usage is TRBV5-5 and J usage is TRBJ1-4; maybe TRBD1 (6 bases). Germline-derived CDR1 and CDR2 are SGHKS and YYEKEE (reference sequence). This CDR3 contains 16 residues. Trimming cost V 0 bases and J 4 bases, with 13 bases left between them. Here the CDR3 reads CASSLARQEFNEKLFF. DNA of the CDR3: TGTGCCAGCAGCTTGGCGCGACAGGAGTTTAATGAAAAACTGTTTTTT.

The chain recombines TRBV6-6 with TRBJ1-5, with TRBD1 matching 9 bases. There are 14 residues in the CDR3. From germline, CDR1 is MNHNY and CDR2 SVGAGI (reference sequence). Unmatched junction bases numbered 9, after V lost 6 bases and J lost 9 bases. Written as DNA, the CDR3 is TGTGCCAGCAGACACCGGGACAGGGCTATGCCCCAGCATTTT. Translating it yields CASRHRDRAMPQHF.

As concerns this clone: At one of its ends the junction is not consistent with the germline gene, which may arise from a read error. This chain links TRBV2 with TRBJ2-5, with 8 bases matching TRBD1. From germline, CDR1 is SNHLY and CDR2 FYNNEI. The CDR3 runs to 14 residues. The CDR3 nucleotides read TGTGCCAGCAGGGACAGGGTATCTCAAGGGACCCAGTACTTC. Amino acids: CASRDRVSQGTQYF. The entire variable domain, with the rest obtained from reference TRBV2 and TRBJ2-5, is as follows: EPEVTQTPSHQVTQMGQEVILRCVPISNHLYFYWYRQILGQKVEFLVSFYNNEISEKSEIFDDQFSVERPDGSNFTLKIRSTKLEDSAMYFCASRDRVSQGTQYFGPGTRLLVL.

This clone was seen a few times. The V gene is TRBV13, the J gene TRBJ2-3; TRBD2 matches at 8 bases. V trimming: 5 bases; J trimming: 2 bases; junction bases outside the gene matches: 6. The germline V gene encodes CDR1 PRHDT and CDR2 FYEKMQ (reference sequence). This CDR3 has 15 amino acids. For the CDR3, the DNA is TGTGCCAGCAGCCGAGCGGGGGCCCTCACAGATACGCAGTATTTT. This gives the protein CASSRAGALTDTQYF.

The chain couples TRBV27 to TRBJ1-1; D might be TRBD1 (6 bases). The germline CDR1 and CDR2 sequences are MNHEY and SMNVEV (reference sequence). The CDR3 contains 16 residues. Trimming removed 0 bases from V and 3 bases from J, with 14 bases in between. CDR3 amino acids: CASSLSWGGLDTEAFF. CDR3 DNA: TGTGCCAGCAGTTTATCTTGGGGGGGGCTGGACACTGAAGCTTTCTTT.

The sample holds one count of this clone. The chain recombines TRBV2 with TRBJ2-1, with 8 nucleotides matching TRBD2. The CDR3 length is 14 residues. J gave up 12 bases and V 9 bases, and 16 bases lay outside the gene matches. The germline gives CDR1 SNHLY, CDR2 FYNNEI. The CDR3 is CARERRGARTVQFF. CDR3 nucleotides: TGTGCCAGAGAGAGGCGGGGGGCCAGAACGGTGCAGTTCTTC.

The CDR3 DNA reads TGTGCCAGGCCCGCGCCGAACACTGAAGCTTTCTTT. Its protein is CARPAPNTEAFF. The chain combines TRBV27 with TRBJ1-1; D gene unclear. The length of the CDR3 is 12 residues. Trimming stripped 9 bases from V and 1 base from J, with 9 bases between. Looked up from germline, CDR1 is MNHEY and CDR2 is SMNVEV (reference sequence).

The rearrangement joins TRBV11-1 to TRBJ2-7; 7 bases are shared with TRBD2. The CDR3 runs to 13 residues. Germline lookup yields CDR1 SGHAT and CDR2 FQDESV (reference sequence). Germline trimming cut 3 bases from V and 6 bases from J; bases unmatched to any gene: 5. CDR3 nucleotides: TGTGCCAGCAGCTTTGTCAGGGAGGGCGAGCAGTACTTC. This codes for CASSFVREGEQYF.

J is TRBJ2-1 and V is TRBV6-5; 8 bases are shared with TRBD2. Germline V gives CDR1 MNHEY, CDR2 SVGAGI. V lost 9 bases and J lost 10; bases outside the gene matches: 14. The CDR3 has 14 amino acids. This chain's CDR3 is CASTTDPGGTEQFF. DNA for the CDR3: TGTGCCAGTACCACCGACCCGGGGGGGACGGAGCAGTTCTTC.

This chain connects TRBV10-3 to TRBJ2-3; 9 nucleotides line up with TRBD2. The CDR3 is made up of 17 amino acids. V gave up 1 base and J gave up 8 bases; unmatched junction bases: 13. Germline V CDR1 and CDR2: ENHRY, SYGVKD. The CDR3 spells CAISEFGGGALEATQYF. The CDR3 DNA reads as TGTGCCATCAGTGAGTTCGGCGGGGGGGCCCTGGAGGCTACGCAGTATTTT.